This record concerns one TCR beta chain sequence. Its antigen is as yet unknown. No treatment had been given to any patient before thyroid surgery. These data come from a study of metastatic and nonmetastatic thyroid tumors. Study overall: Thyroid patients, malignant and benign, had repertoires compared across blood and tumor or nodule tissue. Findings of the study overall: Compared with benign nodules, malignant thyroid tumors were reported to have significantly higher TCR beta diversity in both blood and tumor.

Authors' methods: The study built a papillary thyroid cancer distant-metastasis classifier from CDR3 differences across clinicopathological groups. TCRdb ran MiXCR on the PCR reads. V and J calls and clone size were set by TCRdb, not the authors. This table has roughly 35,000 clones, less than 40% appearing once. Germline CDR1 MNHEY, CDR2 SMNVEV (reference sequence). The V segment lost 8 bases and the J segment 8 bases; nucleotides outside the gene matches: 16. CDR3 length: 17 residues. This chain uses TRBV27 with TRBJ2-2, with 11 bases aligning to TRBD2. Sample: tumor tissue. This TCR derives from a female donor with papillary thyroid cancer or a benign thyroid nodule (not recorded which). Some clones in this sample may be carry-over from other donors' samples. The CDR3 DNA reads TGTGCCAGCGTTCGACAGGCTAGCGGGAGGTATAAGGGGGAGCTGTTTTTT. This encodes CASVRQASGRYKGELFF.